This T cell receptor (beta chain) came from a study of shared clonotypes between healthy human individuals. The donors, all of them Caucasian adults, lived in Nashville, Tennessee. The CDR3 sequence is 17 residues long. Germline V gene data show CDR1 as LNHDA and CDR2 as SQIVND (reference sequence). V shed 1 base and J 6 bases; nucleotides not matched to a gene: 9. Splitting of each subset's genomic DNA was done evenly across several immunoSEQ plates. How the authors handled the data: Junction-only immunoSEQ data arrived without quality scores, meaning filtering differed. The repertoire was sequenced with immunoSEQ multiplex PCR; TCRdb's copy has only in-frame clones and lacks some. Clone size and V and J calls were adopted from that table, with D and trimming inferred from the DNA. The data show fewer than 650,000 clones, 76% seen once.

V gene TRBV19 combines with J gene TRBJ2-2; 9 bases agree with TRBD2. Sequenced sample: PBMCs. This TCR came from a woman aged 35 to 49 in good health. Some clones in this sample may be carry-over from other donors' samples. The chain's CDR3 is CASSIGLRGRAAGELFF. For the CDR3, the DNA is TGTGCCAGTAGTATAGGCTTACGCGGGAGGGCGGCCGGGGAGCTGTTTTTT.